One sample yielded the 19 T cell receptor beta chains listed below, sequenced in a study of T cell repertoires in cytomegalovirus infection. TCRdb called the reads again in MiXCR, with one record for every CDR3 protein. The data show around 200,000 distinct CDR3 sequences, with about 38% seen just once and about 60% held by the top ten. These receptors' targets are unknown. Material: CD8+ T cells from cultured PBMCs, obtained from culture after CMV antigen stimulation. Source of these receptors: a human donor in good health (CMV status not recorded). Some clones in this sample may be carry-over from other donors' samples.

The CDR3 DNA reads TGTGCCAGCCCGTCACTAGCAACCCTCGGTGACCCCGGGGAGCTGTTTTTT. This gives the protein CASPSLATLGDPGELFF. The chain joins TRBV7-9 to TRBJ2-2, with D possibly matching TRBD2 (6 bases). Per germline, CDR1 SEHNR and CDR2 FQNEAQ (reference sequence). The germline V and J ends were trimmed by 8 bases and 6 bases, with 25 bases remaining between them. CDR3 length: 17 amino acids.

The chain recombines TRBV11-2 with TRBJ1-2; 9 bases line up with TRBD1. V gave up 5 bases and J gave up 0 bases; unmatched junction bases: 7. The CDR3 spans 16 residues. The V gene's germline CDR1 is SGHAT and CDR2 FQNNGV. CDR3 protein: CASSPRTGVANYGYTF. The CDR3 DNA follows: TGTGCCAGCAGCCCCCGGACAGGGGTAGCTAACTATGGCTACACCTTC. The full variable domain, its missing parts supplied by reference TRBV11-2 and TRBJ1-2, is EAGVAQSPRYKIIEKRQSVAFWCNPISGHATLYWYQQILGQGPKLLIQFQNNGVVDDSQLPKDRFSAERLKGVDSTLKIQPAKLEDSAVYLCASSPRTGVANYGYTFGSGTRLTVV.

There are a few counts of this clonotype. The V call is TRBV27, the J call TRBJ1-2; the D gene is possibly TRBD1 (5 bases). The CDR3 totals 19 residues. V shed 6 bases and J shed 8 bases, with 34 bases lying between them. The germline V gene has CDR1 MNHEY and CDR2 SMNVEV (reference sequence). In DNA, the CDR3 is TGTGCCAGCAGGGGGGGGAGGTGGGGACCGACGAGAGACCTTAGGGGCTACACCTTC. It encodes CASRGGRWGPTRDLRGYTF.

J is TRBJ2-3 and V is TRBV7-6; 7 nucleotides line up with TRBD1. The V segment lost 3 bases and the J segment 12 bases; nucleotides outside the gene matches: 6. This CDR3 has 12 residues. Germline values: CDR1 SGHVS, CDR2 FNYEAQ. For the CDR3, the DNA is TGTGCCAGCAGCTTTGGGTGGGACAGCCAGTATTTT. The encoded protein is CASSFGWDSQYF.

This clonotype was observed a few times. The chain recombines TRBV20-1 with TRBJ1-6; tentatively, D is TRBD1 (6 bases). The CDR3 covers 13 residues. The V end lost 3 bases, the J end lost 10 bases, and 13 bases lay between the germline ends. Looked up from germline, CDR1 is DFQATT and CDR2 is SNEGSKA (reference sequence). CDR3 sequence: CSASRGGGSPLHF. CDR3 in DNA: TGCAGTGCTAGTCGAGGGGGAGGGTCACCCCTCCACTTT.

The DNA of the CDR3 is TGTGCCAGCAGCTTTGAGGGGTTCCCCTACGAGCAGTACTTC. Protein sequence: CASSFEGFPYEQYF. This sequence joins TRBV11-1 and TRBJ2-7; D possibly uses TRBD1 or TRBD2 (5 bases each). Germline V CDR1 and CDR2: SGHAT, FQDESV (reference sequence). V was shortened by 3 bases and J by 2 bases, with 11 bases between the two germline ends. The CDR3 totals 14 residues. The full variable domain, rest sourced from reference TRBV11-1 and TRBJ2-7, is EAEVAQSPRYKITEKSQAVAFWCDPISGHATLYWYRQILGQGPELLVQFQDESVVDDSQLPKDRFSAERLKGVDSTLKIQPAELGDSAMYLCASSFEGFPYEQYFGPGTRLTVT.

The chain uses TRBV6-1 and TRBJ2-1; D gene unclear. This CDR3 has 14 amino acids. In germline, CDR1 is MNHNS, CDR2 SASEGT. The V end lost 0 bases, the J end lost 8 bases, and 11 bases lay between the germline ends. CDR3 nucleotide sequence: TGTGCCAGCAGTGAAGCTAAGCCTACCGATGAGCAGTTCTTC. It translates to CASSEAKPTDEQFF.

This clonotype was picked up many times. CDR3 loop: CASSLVTGGWYNEQFF. The CDR3, as DNA: TGTGCCAGCAGCTTAGTGACGGGGGGCTGGTACAATGAGCAGTTCTTC. The V and J genes are TRBV7-6 and TRBJ2-1; a possible D gene is TRBD2 (7 bases). CDR3 length: 16 amino acids. The germline V and J ends were trimmed by 1 base and 4 bases, with 14 bases remaining between them. Per germline, CDR1 SGHVS and CDR2 FNYEAQ. Using reference TRBV7-6 and TRBJ2-1 for the parts outside the CDR3, the full variable domain is GAGVSQSPRYKVTKRGQDVALRCDPISGHVSLYWYRQALGQGPEFLTYFNYEAQQDKSGLPNDRFSAERPEGSISTLTIQRTEQRDSAMYRCASSLVTGGWYNEQFFGPGTRLTVL.

With respect to this clonotype: An end of the junction does not agree with germline; a read error may underlie this. The chain uses TRBV7-8 and TRBJ2-2; the D is unclear. The CDR3 is 15 amino acids. The V gene's germline CDR1 is SGHVS and CDR2 FQNEAQ. In DNA form, the CDR3 reads TGTGCCAGCAGCTTACCTAGATGGAACACCAGGGAGCTGTTTTTT. Translating gives CASSLPRWNTRELFF.

The V gene is TRBV20-1, the J gene TRBJ2-2; perhaps TRBD2 as D (6 bases). Germline V gives CDR1 DFQATT, CDR2 SNEGSKA (reference sequence). V lost 2 bases to trimming and J lost 7 bases, with 8 bases between them. The CDR3 is 12 amino acids. The CDR3 bases are TGCAGTGCTAGACGGGGGTTCGGGGAGCTGTTTTTT. Its translation: CSARRGFGELFF.

This clonotype was picked up a small number of times. The chain employs TRBV7-8 and TRBJ2-7; D is undetermined. This CDR3 region has 12 residues. Germline CDR1 SGHVS, CDR2 FQNEAQ. V lost 5 bases, J lost 3 bases, and 8 bases lay in between. This CDR3 reads CASSPSDYEQYF. The CDR3 DNA reads TGTGCCAGCAGCCCATCAGACTACGAGCAGTACTTC.

The J gene is TRBJ2-7, the V gene TRBV7-9; 15 nucleotides line up with TRBD2. V was pared by 2 bases and J by 2 bases, with 4 bases of the junction left unmatched. The CDR3 consists of 17 residues. Germline assignment: CDR1 SEHNR and CDR2 FQNEAQ (reference sequence). CDR3 in amino acids: CASSLRTSGRGTYEQYF. Here the CDR3 DNA reads TGTGCCAGCAGCTTAAGGACTAGCGGGAGGGGGACCTACGAGCAGTACTTC.

This clonotype was recorded many times. The chain joins TRBV7-2 to TRBJ2-1; 14 positions agree with TRBD2. Trimming took 0 bases from V and 6 from J; bases not matched to a gene: 7. Germline CDR1 is SGHTA and CDR2 is FQGNSA. This CDR3 has 18 residues. CDR3 bases: TGTGCCAGCAGCTTAGCAGCGACTAGCGGGAGGGCGGGCAATGAGCAGTTCTTC. It yields the protein CASSLAATSGRAGNEQFF.

This clonotype was seen ten or more times. The rearrangement joins TRBV7-8 to TRBJ2-4, with 12 bases matching TRBD2. V was pared by 0 bases and J by 0 bases, with 6 bases of the junction left unmatched. The CDR3 extends over 19 amino acids. Germline loops: CDR1 SGHVS, CDR2 FQNEAQ. CDR3 sequence reads: CASSLAGTSGSLAKNIQYF. In DNA, the CDR3 is TGTGCCAGCAGCTTAGCGGGGACTAGCGGGTCCCTAGCCAAAAACATTCAGTACTTC.

The chain links TRBV15 to TRBJ2-3; TRBD1 matches at 7 bases. CDR3 length: 17 residues. Germline CDR1 is LNHNV and CDR2 is YYDKDF (reference sequence). V lost 2 bases to trimming and J lost 0 bases; unmatched junction nucleotides: 8. The chain's CDR3 is CATSRLPGQSSTDTQYF. The CDR3 DNA reads TGTGCCACCAGCAGACTACCGGGACAGTCAAGCACAGATACGCAGTATTTT.

V usage is TRBV9 and J usage is TRBJ2-7; TRBD1 or TRBD2 may be the D gene (5 bases each). CDR1 and CDR2 (germline): SGDLS, YYNGEE. V was trimmed by 0 bases and J by 0 bases, leaving 7 bases between them. The CDR3 is 14 amino acids. CDR3 bases: TGTGCCAGCAGCGTAGTTGGGACCTCCTACGAGCAGTACTTC. Its translation is CASSVVGTSYEQYF.

This rearrangement joins TRBV27 to TRBJ1-5; D perhaps matches TRBD1 (6 bases). The CDR3 is 14 amino acids. Germline assignment: CDR1 MNHEY and CDR2 SMNVEV (reference sequence). V dropped 8 bases and J dropped 8 bases, with 19 bases sitting between them. The CDR3 loop is CASQLRGESEPQHF. The DNA of the CDR3 is TGTGCCAGCCAATTGAGGGGGGAAAGTGAGCCCCAGCATTTT.

The chain has TRBV7-2 and TRBJ1-1; D remains unclear. Germline V gene data show CDR1 as SGHTA and CDR2 as FQGNSA. This CDR3 spans 15 amino acids. Trimming shortened V by 4 bases and J by 5 bases, and 17 bases separated the two germline ends. The CDR3 DNA sequence: TGTGCCAGCAGCTCCCCGGTACTTGGGAAAACTGAAGCTTTCTTT. Its protein is CASSSPVLGKTEAFF.

J is TRBJ2-1 and V is TRBV5-1, with no clear D. V lost 3 bases and J lost 0, with 7 bases in between. The CDR3 length is 14 residues. Germline V gives CDR1 SGHRS, CDR2 YFSETQ. This CDR3 is CASSYLSSYNEQFF. CDR3 DNA sequence: TGCGCCAGCAGCTACTTGAGCTCCTACAATGAGCAGTTCTTC.